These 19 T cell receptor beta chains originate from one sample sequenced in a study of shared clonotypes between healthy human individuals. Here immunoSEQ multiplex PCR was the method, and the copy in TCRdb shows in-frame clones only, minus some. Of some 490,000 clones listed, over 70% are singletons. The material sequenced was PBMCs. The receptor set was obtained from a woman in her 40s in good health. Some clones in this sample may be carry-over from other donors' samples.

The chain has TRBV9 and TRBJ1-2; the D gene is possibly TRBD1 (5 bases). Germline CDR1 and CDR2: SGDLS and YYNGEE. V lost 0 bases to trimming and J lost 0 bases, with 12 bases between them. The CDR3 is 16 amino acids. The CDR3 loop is CASSVGGGTSNYGYTF. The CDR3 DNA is TGTGCCAGCAGCGTAGGTGGGGGGACCTCTAACTATGGCTACACCTTC. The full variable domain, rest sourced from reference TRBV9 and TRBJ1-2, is DSGVTQTPKHLITATGQRVTLRCSPRSGDLSVYWYQQSLDQGLQFLIQYYNGEERAKGNILERFSAQQFPDLHSELNLSSLELGDSALYFCASSVGGGTSNYGYTFGSGTRLTVV.

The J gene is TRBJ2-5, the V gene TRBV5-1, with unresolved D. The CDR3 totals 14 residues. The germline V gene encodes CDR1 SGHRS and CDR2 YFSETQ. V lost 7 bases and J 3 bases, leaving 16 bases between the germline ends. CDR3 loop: CASAPLDWKETQYF. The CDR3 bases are TGCGCCAGCGCCCCACTCGATTGGAAAGAGACCCAGTACTTC.

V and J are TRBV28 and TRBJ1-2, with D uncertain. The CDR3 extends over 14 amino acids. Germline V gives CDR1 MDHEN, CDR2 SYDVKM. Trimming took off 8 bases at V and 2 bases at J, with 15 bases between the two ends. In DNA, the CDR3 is TGTGCCAGCTCCCCCTGGGCAGAAAACTATGGCTACACCTTC. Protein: CASSPWAENYGYTF.

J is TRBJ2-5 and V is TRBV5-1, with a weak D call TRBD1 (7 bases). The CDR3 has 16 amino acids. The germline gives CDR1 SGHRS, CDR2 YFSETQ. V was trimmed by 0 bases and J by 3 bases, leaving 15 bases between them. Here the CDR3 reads CASSLEVGRGEETQYF. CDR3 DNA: TGCGCCAGCAGCTTGGAGGTCGGCAGGGGGGAAGAGACCCAGTACTTC. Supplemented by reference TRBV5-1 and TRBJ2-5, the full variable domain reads KAGVTQTPRYLIKTRGQQVTLSCSPISGHRSVSWYQQTPGQGLQFLFEYFSETQRNKGNFPGRFSGRQFSNSRSEMNVSTLELGDSALYLCASSLEVGRGEETQYFGPGTRLLVL.

Written as DNA, the CDR3 is TGTGCCAGCGAGGGGGGGGGACAGGTAACATACGAGCAGTACTTC. As protein: CASEGGGQVTYEQYF. The rearrangement uses TRBV2 and TRBJ2-7; D perhaps matches TRBD1 (8 bases). The CDR3 extends over 15 amino acids. In germline, CDR1 is SNHLY, CDR2 FYNNEI. V shed 8 bases and J shed 4 bases, with 21 bases lying between them.

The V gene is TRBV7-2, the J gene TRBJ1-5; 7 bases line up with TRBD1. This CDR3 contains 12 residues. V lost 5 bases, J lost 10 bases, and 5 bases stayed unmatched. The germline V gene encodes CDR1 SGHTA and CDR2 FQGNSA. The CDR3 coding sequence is TGTGCCAGCAGCATACAGGGGAGCCCCCAGCATTTT. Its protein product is CASSIQGSPQHF.

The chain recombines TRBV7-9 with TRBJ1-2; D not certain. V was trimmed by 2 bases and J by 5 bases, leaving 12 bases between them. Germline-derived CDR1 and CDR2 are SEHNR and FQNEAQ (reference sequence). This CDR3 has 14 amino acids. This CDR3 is CASSLIGFEYGYTF. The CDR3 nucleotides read TGTGCCAGCAGCTTAATTGGCTTCGAGTATGGCTACACCTTC. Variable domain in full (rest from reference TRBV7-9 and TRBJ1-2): DTGVSQNPRHKITKRGQNVTFRCDPISEHNRLYWYRQTLGQGPEFLTYFQNEAQLEKSRLLSDRFSAERPKGSFSTLEIQRTEQGDSAMYLCASSLIGFEYGYTFGSGTRLTVV.

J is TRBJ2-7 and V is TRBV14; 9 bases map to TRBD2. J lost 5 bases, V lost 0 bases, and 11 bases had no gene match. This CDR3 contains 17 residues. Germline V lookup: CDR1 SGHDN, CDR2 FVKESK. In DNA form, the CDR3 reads TGTGCCAGCAGCCAAGAATGGCTAGCGGGAAGATCCCACGAGCAGTACTTC. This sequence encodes CASSQEWLAGRSHEQYF.

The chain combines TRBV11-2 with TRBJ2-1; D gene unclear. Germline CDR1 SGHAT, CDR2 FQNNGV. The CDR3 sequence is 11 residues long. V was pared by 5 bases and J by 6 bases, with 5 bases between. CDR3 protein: CASSLLNEQFF. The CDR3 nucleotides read TGTGCCAGCAGCCTCCTCAATGAGCAGTTCTTC.

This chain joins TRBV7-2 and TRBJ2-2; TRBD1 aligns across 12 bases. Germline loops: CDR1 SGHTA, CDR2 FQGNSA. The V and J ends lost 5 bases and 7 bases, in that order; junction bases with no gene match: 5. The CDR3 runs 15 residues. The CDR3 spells CASSRGTGGVGELFF. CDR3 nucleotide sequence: TGTGCCAGCAGCCGAGGGACAGGGGGCGTCGGGGAGCTGTTTTTT.

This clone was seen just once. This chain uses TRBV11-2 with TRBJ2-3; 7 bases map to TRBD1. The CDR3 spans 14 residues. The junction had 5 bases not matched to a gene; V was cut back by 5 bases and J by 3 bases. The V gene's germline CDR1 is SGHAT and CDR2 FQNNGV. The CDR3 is CASSRRDRTDTQYF. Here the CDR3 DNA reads TGTGCCAGCAGCCGACGGGACAGAACAGATACGCAGTATTTT. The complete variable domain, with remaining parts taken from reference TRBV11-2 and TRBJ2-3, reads EAGVAQSPRYKIIEKRQSVAFWCNPISGHATLYWYQQILGQGPKLLIQFQNNGVVDDSQLPKDRFSAERLKGVDSTLKIQPAKLEDSAVYLCASSRRDRTDTQYFGPGTRLTVL.

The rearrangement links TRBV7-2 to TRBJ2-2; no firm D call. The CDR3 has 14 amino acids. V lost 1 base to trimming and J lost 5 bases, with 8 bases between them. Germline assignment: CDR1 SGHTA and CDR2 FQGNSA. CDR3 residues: CASSLDFGTGELFF. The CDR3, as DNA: TGTGCCAGCAGCTTAGATTTCGGGACCGGGGAGCTGTTTTTT. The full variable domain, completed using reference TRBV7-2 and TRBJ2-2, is GAGVSQSPSNKVTEKGKDVELRCDPISGHTALYWYRQSLGQGLEFLIYFQGNSAPDKSGLPSDRFSAERTGGSVSTLTIQRTQQEDSAVYLCASSLDFGTGELFFGEGSRLTVL.

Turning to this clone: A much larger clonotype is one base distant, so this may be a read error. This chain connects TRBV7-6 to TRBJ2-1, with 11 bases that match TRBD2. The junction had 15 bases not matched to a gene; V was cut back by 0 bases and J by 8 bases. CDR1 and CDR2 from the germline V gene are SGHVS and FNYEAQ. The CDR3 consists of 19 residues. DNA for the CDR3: TGTGCCAGCAGCTTAGCGATTACATTAGCGGGAGGGCCGGTTGATGAGCAGTTCTTC. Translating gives CASSLAITLAGGPVDEQFF.

The CDR3 DNA reads TGTGCCAGCAGCACAGGGTCTAGCGGCTACGAGCAGTACTTC. This gives the protein CASSTGSSGYEQYF. This chain joins TRBV28 and TRBJ2-7; possibly TRBD2 for D (7 bases). The V and J ends lost 6 bases and 3 bases respectively, with 15 bases between them. This CDR3 has 14 residues. Germline CDR1 and CDR2: MDHEN and SYDVKM.

CDR3 bases: TGTGCCAGCAGCCGCGACAGGGGACGGTCCTACGAGCAGTACTTC. Its protein is CASSRDRGRSYEQYF. The chain carries TRBV5-6 and TRBJ2-7, with 8 positions matching TRBD1. Germline V CDR1 and CDR2: SGHDT, YYEEEE. This CDR3 spans 15 amino acids. Trimming took 4 bases from V and 1 from J; bases not matched to a gene: 7.

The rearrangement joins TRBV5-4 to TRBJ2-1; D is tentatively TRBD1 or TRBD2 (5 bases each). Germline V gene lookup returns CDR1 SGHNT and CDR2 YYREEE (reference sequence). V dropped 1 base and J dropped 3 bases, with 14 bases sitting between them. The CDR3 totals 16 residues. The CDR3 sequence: CASSLFGTRLYNEQFF. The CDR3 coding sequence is TGTGCCAGCAGCTTGTTCGGGACGAGACTCTACAATGAGCAGTTCTTC.

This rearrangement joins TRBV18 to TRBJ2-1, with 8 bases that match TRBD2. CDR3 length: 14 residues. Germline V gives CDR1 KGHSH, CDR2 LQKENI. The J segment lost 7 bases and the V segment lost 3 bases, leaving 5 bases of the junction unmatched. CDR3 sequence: CASSPDGRVNEQFF. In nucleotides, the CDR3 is TGTGCCAGCTCACCGGACGGGAGGGTTAATGAGCAGTTCTTC.

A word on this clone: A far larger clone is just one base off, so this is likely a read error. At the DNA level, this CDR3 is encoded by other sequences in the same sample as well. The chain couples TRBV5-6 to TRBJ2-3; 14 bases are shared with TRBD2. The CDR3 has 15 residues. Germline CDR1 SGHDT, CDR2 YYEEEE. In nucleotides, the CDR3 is TGTGCTAGCAGCCCTGGGACTAGCGGGAGCGATACGCAGTATTTT. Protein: CASSPGTSGSDTQYF.

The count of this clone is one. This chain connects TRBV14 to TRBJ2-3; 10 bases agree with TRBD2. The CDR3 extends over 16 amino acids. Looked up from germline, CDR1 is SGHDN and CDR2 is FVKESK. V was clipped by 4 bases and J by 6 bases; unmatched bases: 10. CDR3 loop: CASSLRYLAGVDTQYF. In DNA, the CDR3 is TGTGCCAGCAGCCTCAGATATCTAGCGGGAGTGGATACGCAGTATTTT.